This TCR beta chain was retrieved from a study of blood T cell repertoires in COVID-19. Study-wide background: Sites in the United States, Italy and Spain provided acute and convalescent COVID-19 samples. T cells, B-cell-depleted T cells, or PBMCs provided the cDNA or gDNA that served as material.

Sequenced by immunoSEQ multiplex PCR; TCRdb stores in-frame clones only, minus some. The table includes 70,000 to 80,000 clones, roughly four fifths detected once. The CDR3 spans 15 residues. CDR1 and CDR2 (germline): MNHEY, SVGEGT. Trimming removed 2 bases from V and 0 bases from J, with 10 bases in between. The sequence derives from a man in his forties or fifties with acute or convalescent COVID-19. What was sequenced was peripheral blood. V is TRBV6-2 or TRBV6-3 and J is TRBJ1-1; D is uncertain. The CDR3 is CASSYGQVMNTEAFF. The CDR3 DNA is TGTGCCAGCAGTTACGGTCAGGTGATGAACACTGAAGCTTTCTTT.